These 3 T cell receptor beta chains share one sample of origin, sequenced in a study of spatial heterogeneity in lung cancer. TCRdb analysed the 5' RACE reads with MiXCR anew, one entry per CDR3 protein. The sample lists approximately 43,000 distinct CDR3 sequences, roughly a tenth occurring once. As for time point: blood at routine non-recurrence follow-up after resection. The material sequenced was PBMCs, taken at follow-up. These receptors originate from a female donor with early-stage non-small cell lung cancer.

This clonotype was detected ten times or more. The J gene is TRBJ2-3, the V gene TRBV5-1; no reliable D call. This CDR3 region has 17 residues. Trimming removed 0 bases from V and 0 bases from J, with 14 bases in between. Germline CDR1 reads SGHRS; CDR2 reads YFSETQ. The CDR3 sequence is CASSLAGLGTSTDTQYF. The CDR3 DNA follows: TGCGCCAGCAGCTTGGCCGGTCTGGGAACCAGCACAGATACGCAGTATTTT.

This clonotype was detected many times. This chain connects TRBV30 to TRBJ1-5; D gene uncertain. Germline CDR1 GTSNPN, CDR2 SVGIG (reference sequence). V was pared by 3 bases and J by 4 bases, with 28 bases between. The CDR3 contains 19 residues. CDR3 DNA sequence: TGTGCCTGGAGCGTACCTTTGAGCGGGGATCGGGTATGGAATCAGCCCCAGCATTTT. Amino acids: CAWSVPLSGDRVWNQPQHF.

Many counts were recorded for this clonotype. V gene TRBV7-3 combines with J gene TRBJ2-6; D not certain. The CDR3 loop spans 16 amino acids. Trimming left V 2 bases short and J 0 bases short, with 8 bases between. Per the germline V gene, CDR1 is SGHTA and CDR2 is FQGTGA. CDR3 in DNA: TGTGCCAGCAGCTTAGAACCCTTCTCTGGGGCCAACGTCCTGACTTTC. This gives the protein CASSLEPFSGANVLTF.